Listed below are T cell receptor beta chains from one sample, sequenced in a study of blood T cell repertoires in COVID-19. Using immunoSEQ multiplex PCR, the repertoire was profiled, and TCRdb retains in-frame clones only, with some absent. The repertoire consists of roughly 280,000 clones, with 86% occurring once and the leading ten covering around 1.8%. Sequences were obtained from peripheral blood. The receptors here all came from a man aged 25 to 40 with active or convalescent COVID-19. The CDR3 runs from the conserved cysteine through the conserved F or W. The D gene is left open where the match is weak. A row's size may be missing; if present it is once, few, many or a size class.

J gene	V gene	D gene	CDR3 length	clone size	CDR3 DNA	CDR3 protein
TRBJ2-3	TRBV24-1	NA	16	NA	TGTGCCACCAGACAGGGTTTGAGTGTAGGGGCAGATACGCAGTATTTT	CATRQGLSVGADTQYF
TRBJ1-1	TRBV12-3/TRBV12-4	NA	13	NA	TGTGCCAGCAGGCGGGGGGATGGCACTGAAGCTTTCTTT	CASRRGDGTEAFF
TRBJ1-4	TRBV4-3	NA	15	NA	TGCGCCAGCAGCCAGAAGTGGAGGGGTAATGAAAAACTGTTTTTT	CASSQKWRGNEKLFF
TRBJ1-5	TRBV2	TRBD1	15	NA	TGTGCCAGCAAGGGACAGTACCATAGCAATCAGCCCCAGCATTTT	CASKGQYHSNQPQHF
TRBJ1-2	TRBV5-4	NA	14	NA	TGTGCCAGCAGCTTGGCCCTGGCGGAAGCTGGCTACACCTTC	CASSLALAEAGYTF
TRBJ1-4	TRBV30	NA	12	NA	TGTGCCTGGAGTGTACGGCGGGAAAAACTGTTTTTT	CAWSVRREKLFF
TRBJ1-1	TRBV7-8	NA	14	NA	TGTGCCAGCAGCTCCGTTCGGGGGGGGACTGAAGCTTTCTTT	CASSSVRGGTEAFF
TRBJ2-7	TRBV19	NA	11	NA	TGTGCCACCAGAAACAGCTACGAGCAGTACTTC	CATRNSYEQYF
TRBJ1-5	TRBV6-1	TRBD1	17	once	TGTGCCAGCAGTGAAGGGACAGGGGCATTTTCGGATCAGCCCCAGCATTTT	CASSEGTGAFSDQPQHF
TRBJ1-4	TRBV10-1	NA	13	NA	TGCGCCAGCAGGAAAAGAACCCGGGAAAAACTGTTTTTT	CASRKRTREKLFF
TRBJ2-7	TRBV2	NA	14	few	TGTGCCAGCGCTTTTTACAGGGATTCCTACGAGCAGTACTTC	CASAFYRDSYEQYF
TRBJ1-1	TRBV7-9	NA	15	NA	TGTGCCAGCAGCGTAACGGGCGGGAGTAACACTGAAGCTTTCTTT	CASSVTGGSNTEAFF
TRBJ2-1	TRBV30	NA	16	NA	TGTGCCTGCCCCTTGTCGAGGCGGGGGCGCTACAATGAGCAGTTCTTC	CACPLSRRGRYNEQFF
TRBJ2-5	TRBV29-1	TRBD1	15	NA	TGCAGCGCCGGGCAACTGGGACAGAGGGGAGAGACCCAGTACTTC	CSAGQLGQRGETQYF
TRBJ1-3	TRBV6-5	NA	15	NA	TGTGCCAGCAGTATAAACAGGAACTCTGGAAACACCATATATTTT	CASSINRNSGNTIYF
TRBJ2-7	TRBV10-1	NA	15	once	TGCGCCAGCAACGTTGACACGTCCGACTCCTACGAGCAGTACTTC	CASNVDTSDSYEQYF
TRBJ2-3	TRBV6-4	NA	13	NA	TGTGCCAGCAGTGCAGGGAGCACAGATACGCAGTATTTT	CASSAGSTDTQYF
TRBJ2-7	TRBV7-9	TRBD1	14	NA	TGTGCCAGCAGCGCTCGGGACAGCTCCTACGAGCAGTACTTC	CASSARDSSYEQYF
TRBJ2-5	TRBV7-3	NA	15	NA	TGTGCCAGCAGCTTAATGGCGTCTAGTACGGAGACCCAGTACTTC	CASSLMASSTETQYF
TRBJ1-5	TRBV13	NA	13	NA	TGTGCCAGCAGTTCACTTGGCAATCAGCCCCAGCATTTT	CASSSLGNQPQHF
TRBJ1-3	TRBV2	NA	14	NA	TGTGCCAGCAGAGAACAGGGTTTCGGAAACACCATATATTTT	CASREQGFGNTIYF
TRBJ1-2	TRBV6-1	NA	16	NA	TGTGCCAGCAGTGAATTTCGGTCAGGGAGGATGGATGGCTACACCTTC	CASSEFRSGRMDGYTF
TRBJ1-1	TRBV6-5	NA	14	NA	TGTGCCAGCAGTTACGGCCGATTGAACACTGAAGCTTTCTTT	CASSYGRLNTEAFF
TRBJ1-2	TRBV5-6	TRBD1	15	NA	TGTGCCAGCAGCTTGTCTCACAGGGGGAACTATGGCTACACCTTC	CASSLSHRGNYGYTF
TRBJ2-7	TRBV7-8	TRBD2	14	few	TGTGCCAGCGGGCTGGGGGGGGTCTCCTACGAGCAGTACTTC	CASGLGGVSYEQYF
TRBJ2-1	TRBV6-5	TRBD2	14	NA	TGTGCCTCCTCACTAGCGGGGGGGCCTAATGAGCAGTTCTTC	CASSLAGGPNEQFF
TRBJ2-1	TRBV3-1/TRBV3-2	NA	15	once	TGTGCCAGCAGGGGGGCTGGGTTCTCCTACAATGAGCAGTTCTTC	CASRGAGFSYNEQFF
TRBJ2-7	TRBV7-8	TRBD1	14	NA	TGTGCCAGCAGCCCCCGGGACAGCTCCTACGAGCAGTACTTC	CASSPRDSSYEQYF
TRBJ1-3	TRBV10-2	TRBD1	15	NA	TGCGCCAGCGAAGTGGACAGGCTGGAACGAAACACCATATATTTT	CASEVDRLERNTIYF
TRBJ1-2	TRBV9	TRBD1	14	NA	TGTGCCAGCAGCGCAAACAGGGGGCGTAATGGCTACACCTTC	CASSANRGRNGYTF
TRBJ2-3	TRBV6-4	TRBD2	15	NA	TGTGCCAGCAGTGACTCTGCGGGGGGGGCGGATACGCAGTATTTT	CASSDSAGGADTQYF
TRBJ2-7	TRBV11-2	TRBD1	15	few	TGTGCCAGCAGCGTATTAGGGACAGGGGGTAACGAGCAGTACTTC	CASSVLGTGGNEQYF
TRBJ1-4	TRBV5-6	NA	15	NA	TGTGCCAGCAGCTTGGGATGGGTGGAGGGCGAAAAACTGTTTTTT	CASSLGWVEGEKLFF
TRBJ1-3	TRBV11-2	TRBD1	19	NA	TGTGCCAGCAGCTCCGGATGGGGGACAGGCTCTAGCTCTGGAAACACCATATATTTT	CASSSGWGTGSSSGNTIYF
TRBJ2-3	TRBV7-9	NA	18	NA	TGTGCCAGCAGCCCCCGTGGGGCAATTGACTTCTTAACTGATACGCAGTATTTT	CASSPRGAIDFLTDTQYF
TRBJ2-2	TRBV19	TRBD2	14	NA	TGTGCCAGTTTAGCGGGGGGGAACACCGGGGAGCTGTTTTTT	CASLAGGNTGELFF
TRBJ2-1	TRBV10-3	TRBD2	16	NA	TGTGCCATCAGTGGGACTAGCGGGGGAGGTTGGAATGAGCAGTTCTTC	CAISGTSGGGWNEQFF
TRBJ1-5	TRBV5-1	TRBD1	12	NA	TGCGCCGCCTACAGGGGATATCAGCCCCAGCATTTT	CAAYRGYQPQHF
TRBJ2-2	TRBV24-1	TRBD1	18	NA	TGTGCCACCAGTGTTACAGGTCAGGACAGGGGTGTCACCGGGGAGCTGTTTTTT	CATSVTGQDRGVTGELFF
TRBJ1-2	TRBV29-1	TRBD1	14	NA	TGCAGCGTTGAAGTATCGGGACAGGGAAGTGGCTACACCTTC	CSVEVSGQGSGYTF
TRBJ2-7	TRBV3-1/TRBV3-2	NA	14	NA	TGTGCCAGCAGTCGACATCATAACTCCTACGAGCAGTACTTC	CASSRHHNSYEQYF
TRBJ1-1	TRBV25-1	NA	14	NA	TGTGCCAGCACTCCCTACGGGGGGAACACTGAAGCTTTCTTT	CASTPYGGNTEAFF
TRBJ1-6	TRBV5-1	NA	16	NA	TGCGCCAGCAGCGGTCCGGCGGGGGACCGTAATTCACCCCTCCACTTT	CASSGPAGDRNSPLHF
TRBJ2-7	TRBV3-1/TRBV3-2	TRBD2	16	few	TGTGCCAGCAGCCGACGAATAGCGGGGGGGCGACACGAGCAGTACTTC	CASSRRIAGGRHEQYF
TRBJ2-3	TRBV4-1	NA	16	few	TGCGCCAGCAGCCAAGATACCGGGGAGGGCACAGATACGCAGTATTTT	CASSQDTGEGTDTQYF
TRBJ1-2	TRBV19	TRBD1	15	NA	TGTGCCAGTAGTACTTACAGGGGGCTTTTCTATGGCTACACCTTC	CASSTYRGLFYGYTF
TRBJ2-7	TRBV6-2/TRBV6-3	NA	11	NA	TGTGCCAGCAGTCAAACCTACGAGCAGTACTTC	CASSQTYEQYF
TRBJ2-6	TRBV2	NA	18	NA	TGTGCCAGCAGTTCAGTCGGGGGGCGTTGGGCCGGGGCCAACGTCCTGACTTTC	CASSSVGGRWAGANVLTF
TRBJ1-2	TRBV4-1	NA	15	NA	TGCGCCAGCAGCCAAGCATTGGGCCAGGTCTTGGGCTACACCTTC	CASSQALGQVLGYTF
TRBJ2-7	TRBV9	TRBD1	14	NA	TGTGCCAGCGGGCTGACAGGGGCCTCCTACGAGCAGTACTTC	CASGLTGASYEQYF
TRBJ1-1	TRBV5-6	NA	15	NA	TGTGCCAGCAGCTTGGCATTAGGGGGGAACACTGAAGCTTTCTTT	CASSLALGGNTEAFF
TRBJ1-1	TRBV24-1	TRBD1	15	NA	TGTGCCACCAGTGGCTCGGGACAGGGGTTGCCTGAAGCTTTCTTT	CATSGSGQGLPEAFF
TRBJ1-1	TRBV25-1	NA	14	NA	TGTGCCACTAAAATCGGAGGAGACAACACTGAAGCTTTCTTT	CATKIGGDNTEAFF
TRBJ1-6	TRBV25-1	NA	14	once	TGTGCCAGGGGCGTTCATTGGGTGAGTTCACCCCTCCACTTT	CARGVHWVSSPLHF